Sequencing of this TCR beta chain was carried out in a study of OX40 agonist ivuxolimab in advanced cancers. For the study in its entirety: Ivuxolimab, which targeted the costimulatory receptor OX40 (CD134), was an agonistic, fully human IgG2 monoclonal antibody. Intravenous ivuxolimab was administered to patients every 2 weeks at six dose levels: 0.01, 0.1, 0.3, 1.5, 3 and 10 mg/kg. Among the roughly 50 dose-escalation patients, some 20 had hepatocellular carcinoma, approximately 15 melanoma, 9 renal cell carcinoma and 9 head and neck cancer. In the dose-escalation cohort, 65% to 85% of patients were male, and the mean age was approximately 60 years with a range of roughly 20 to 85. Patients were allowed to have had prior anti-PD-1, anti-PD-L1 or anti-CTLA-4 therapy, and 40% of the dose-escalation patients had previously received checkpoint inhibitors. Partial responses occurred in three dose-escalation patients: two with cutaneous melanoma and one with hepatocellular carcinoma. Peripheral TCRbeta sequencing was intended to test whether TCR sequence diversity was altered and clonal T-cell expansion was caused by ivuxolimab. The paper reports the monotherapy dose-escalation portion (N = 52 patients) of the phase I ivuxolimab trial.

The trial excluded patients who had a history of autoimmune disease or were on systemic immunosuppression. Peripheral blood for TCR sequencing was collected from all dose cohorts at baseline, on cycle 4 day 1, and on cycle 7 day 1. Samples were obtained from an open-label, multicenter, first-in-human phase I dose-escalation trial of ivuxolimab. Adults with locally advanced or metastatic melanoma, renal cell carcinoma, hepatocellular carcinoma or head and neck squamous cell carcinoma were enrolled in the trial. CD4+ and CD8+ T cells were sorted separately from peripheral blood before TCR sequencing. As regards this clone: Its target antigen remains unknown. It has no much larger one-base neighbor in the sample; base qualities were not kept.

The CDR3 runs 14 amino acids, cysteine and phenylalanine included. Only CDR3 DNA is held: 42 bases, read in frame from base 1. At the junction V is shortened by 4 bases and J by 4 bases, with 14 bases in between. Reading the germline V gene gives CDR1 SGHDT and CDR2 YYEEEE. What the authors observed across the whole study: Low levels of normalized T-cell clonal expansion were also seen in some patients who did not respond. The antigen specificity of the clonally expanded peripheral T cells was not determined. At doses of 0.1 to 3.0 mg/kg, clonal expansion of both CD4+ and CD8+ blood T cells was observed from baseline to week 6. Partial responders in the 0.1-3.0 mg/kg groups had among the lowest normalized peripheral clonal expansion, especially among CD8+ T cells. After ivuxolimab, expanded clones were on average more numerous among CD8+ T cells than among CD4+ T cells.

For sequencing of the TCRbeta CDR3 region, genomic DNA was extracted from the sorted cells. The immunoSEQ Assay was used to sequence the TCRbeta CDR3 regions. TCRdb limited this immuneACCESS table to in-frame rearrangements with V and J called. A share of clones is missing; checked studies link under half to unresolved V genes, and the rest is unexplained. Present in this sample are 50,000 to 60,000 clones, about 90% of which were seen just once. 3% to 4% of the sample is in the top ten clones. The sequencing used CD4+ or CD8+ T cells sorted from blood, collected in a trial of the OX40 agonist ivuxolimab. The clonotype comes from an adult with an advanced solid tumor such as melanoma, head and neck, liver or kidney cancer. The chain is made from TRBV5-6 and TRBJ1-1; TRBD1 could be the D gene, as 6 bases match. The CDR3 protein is CASSVGGGGTEAFF. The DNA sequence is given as TGTGCCAGCAGCGTGGGGGGCGGAGGCACTGAAGCTTTCTTT.